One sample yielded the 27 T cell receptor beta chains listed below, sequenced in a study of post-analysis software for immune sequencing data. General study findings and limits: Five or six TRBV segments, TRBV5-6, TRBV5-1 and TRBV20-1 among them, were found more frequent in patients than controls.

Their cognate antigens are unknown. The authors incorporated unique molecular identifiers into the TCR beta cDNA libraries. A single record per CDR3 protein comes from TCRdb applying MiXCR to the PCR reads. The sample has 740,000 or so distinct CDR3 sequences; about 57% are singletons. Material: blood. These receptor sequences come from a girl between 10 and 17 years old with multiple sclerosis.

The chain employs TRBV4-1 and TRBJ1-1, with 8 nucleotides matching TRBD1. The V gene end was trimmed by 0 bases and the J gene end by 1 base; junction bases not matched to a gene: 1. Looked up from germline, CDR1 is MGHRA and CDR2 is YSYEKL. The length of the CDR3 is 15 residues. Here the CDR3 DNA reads TGCGCCAGCAGCCAAGATCAGGGGGCGAACACTGAAGCTTTCTTT. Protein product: CASSQDQGANTEAFF.

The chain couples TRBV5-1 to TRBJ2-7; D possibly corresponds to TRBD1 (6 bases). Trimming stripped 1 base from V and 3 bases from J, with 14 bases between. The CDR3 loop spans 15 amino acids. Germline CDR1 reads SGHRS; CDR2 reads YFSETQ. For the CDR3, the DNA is TGCGCCAGCAGCTTGTCCGTAGGACAGATCTACGAGCAGTACTTC. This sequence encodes CASSLSVGQIYEQYF.

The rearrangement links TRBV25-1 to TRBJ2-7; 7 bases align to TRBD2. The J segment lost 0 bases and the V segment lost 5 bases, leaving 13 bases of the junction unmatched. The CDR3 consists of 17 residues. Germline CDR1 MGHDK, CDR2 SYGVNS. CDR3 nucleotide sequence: TGTGCCAGCAGTACCAATCCTCTAGCGGTAGGCTCCTACGAGCAGTACTTC. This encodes CASSTNPLAVGSYEQYF.

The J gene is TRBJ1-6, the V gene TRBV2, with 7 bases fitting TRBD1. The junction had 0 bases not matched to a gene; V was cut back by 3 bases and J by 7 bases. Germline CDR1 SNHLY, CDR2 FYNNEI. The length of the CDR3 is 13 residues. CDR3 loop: CASSETGNSPLHF. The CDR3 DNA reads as TGTGCCAGCAGTGAGACAGGGAATTCACCCCTCCACTTT.

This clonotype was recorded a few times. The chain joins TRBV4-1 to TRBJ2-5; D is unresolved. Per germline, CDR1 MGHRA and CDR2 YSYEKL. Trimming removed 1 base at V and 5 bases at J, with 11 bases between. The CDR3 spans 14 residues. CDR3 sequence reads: CASSQGGLLETQYF. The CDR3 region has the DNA TGCGCCAGCAGCCAAGGTGGTCTCCTGGAGACCCAGTACTTC.

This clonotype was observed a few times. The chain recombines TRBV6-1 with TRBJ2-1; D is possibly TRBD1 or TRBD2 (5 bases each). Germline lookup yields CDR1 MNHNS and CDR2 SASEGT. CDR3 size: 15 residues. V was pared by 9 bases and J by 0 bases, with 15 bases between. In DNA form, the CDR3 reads TGTGCCAGTGGGACGGCCGCAGGCTCCTACAATGAGCAGTTCTTC. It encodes CASGTAAGSYNEQFF.

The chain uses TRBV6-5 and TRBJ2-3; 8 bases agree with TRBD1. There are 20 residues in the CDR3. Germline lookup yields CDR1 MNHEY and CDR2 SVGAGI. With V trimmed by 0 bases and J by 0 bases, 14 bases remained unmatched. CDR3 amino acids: CASSYSVSDRGLVSTDTQYF. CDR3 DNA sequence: TGTGCCAGCAGTTACTCGGTTTCTGACAGGGGATTGGTCAGCACAGATACGCAGTATTTT.

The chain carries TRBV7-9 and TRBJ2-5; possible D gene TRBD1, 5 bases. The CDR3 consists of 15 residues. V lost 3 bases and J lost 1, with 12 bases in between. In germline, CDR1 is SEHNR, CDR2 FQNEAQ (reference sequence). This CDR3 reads CASSLWQGSQETQYF. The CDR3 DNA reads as TGTGCCAGCAGCTTGTGGCAGGGAAGCCAAGAGACCCAGTACTTC.

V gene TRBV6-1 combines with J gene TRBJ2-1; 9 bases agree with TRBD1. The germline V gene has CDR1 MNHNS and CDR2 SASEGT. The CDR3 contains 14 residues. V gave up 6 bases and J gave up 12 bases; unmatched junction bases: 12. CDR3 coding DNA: TGTGCCAGCAGGACCCCGGGACAGGGCGCGGGGCAGTTCTTC. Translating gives CASRTPGQGAGQFF.

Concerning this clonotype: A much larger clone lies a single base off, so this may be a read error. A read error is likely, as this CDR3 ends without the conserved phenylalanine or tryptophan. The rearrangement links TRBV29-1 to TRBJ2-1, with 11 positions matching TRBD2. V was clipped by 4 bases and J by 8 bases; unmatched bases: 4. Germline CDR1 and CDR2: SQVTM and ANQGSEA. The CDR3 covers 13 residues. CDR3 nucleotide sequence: TGCAGCGTTGGGCTAGCGGGAGGTCATGAGCAGTTCTTG. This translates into CSVGLAGGHEQFL.

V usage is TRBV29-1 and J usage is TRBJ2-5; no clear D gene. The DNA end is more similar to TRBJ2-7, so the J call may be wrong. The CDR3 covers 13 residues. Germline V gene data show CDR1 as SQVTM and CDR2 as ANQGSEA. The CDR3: CSVAVASNYEQYF. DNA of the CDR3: TGCAGCGTTGCTGTCGCCAGCAACTACGAGCAGTACTTC.

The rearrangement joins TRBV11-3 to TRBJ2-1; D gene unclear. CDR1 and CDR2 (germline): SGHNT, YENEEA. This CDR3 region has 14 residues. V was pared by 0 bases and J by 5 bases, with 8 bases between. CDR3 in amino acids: CASSLDNHHNEQFF. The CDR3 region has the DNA TGTGCCAGCAGCTTAGATAACCACCACAATGAGCAGTTCTTC.

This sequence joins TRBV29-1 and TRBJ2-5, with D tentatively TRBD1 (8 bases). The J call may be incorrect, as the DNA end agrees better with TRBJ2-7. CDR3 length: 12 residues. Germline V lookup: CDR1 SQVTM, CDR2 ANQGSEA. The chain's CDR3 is CSVAQGGYEQYF. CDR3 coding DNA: TGCAGCGTTGCACAGGGGGGGTACGAGCAGTACTTC.

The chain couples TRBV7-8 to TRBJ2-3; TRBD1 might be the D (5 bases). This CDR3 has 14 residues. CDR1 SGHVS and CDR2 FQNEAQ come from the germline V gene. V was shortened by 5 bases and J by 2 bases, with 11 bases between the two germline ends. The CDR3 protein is CASSPRETTDTQYF. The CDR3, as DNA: TGTGCCAGCAGCCCCAGGGAAACCACAGATACGCAGTATTTT.

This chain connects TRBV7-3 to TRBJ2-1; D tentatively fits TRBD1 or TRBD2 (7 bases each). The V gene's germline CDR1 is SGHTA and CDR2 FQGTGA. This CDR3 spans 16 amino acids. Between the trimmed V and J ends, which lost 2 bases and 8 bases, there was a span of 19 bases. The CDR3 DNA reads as TGTGCCAGCAGCTTAGGCCGGGGGGCTCAGGGGGATGAGCAGTTCTTC. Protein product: CASSLGRGAQGDEQFF. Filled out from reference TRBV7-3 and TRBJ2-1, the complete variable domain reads GAGVSQTPSNKVTEKGKYVELRCDPISGHTALYWYRQSLGQGPEFLIYFQGTGAADDSGLPNDRFFAVRPEGSVSTLKIQRTERGDSAVYLCASSLGRGAQGDEQFFGPGTRLTVL.

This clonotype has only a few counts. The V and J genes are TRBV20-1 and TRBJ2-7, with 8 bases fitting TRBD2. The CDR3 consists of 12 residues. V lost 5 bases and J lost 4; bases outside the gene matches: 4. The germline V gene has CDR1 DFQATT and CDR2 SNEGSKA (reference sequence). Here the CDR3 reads CSAGLALYEQYF. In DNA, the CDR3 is TGCAGTGCTGGACTAGCACTATACGAGCAGTACTTC.

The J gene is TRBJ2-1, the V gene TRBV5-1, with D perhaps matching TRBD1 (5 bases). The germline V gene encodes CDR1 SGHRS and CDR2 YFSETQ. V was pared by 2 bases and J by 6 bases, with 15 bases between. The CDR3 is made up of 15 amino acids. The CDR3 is CASSFRAGILNEQFF. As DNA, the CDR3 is TGCGCCAGCAGCTTTCGGGCAGGGATCCTCAATGAGCAGTTCTTC.

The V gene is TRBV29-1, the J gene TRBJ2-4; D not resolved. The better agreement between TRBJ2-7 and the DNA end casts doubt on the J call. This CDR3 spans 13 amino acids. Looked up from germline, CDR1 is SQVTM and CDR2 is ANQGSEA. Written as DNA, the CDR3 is TGCAGCGTTGGGCAGTCCAACTCCTACGAGCAGTACTTC. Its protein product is CSVGQSNSYEQYF.

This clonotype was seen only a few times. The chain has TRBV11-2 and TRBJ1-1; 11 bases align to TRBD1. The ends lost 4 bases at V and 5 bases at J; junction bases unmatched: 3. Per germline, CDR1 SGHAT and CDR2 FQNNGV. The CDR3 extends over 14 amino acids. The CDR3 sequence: CASSWTGGETEAFF. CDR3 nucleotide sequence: TGTGCCAGCAGCTGGACAGGGGGCGAGACTGAAGCTTTCTTT.

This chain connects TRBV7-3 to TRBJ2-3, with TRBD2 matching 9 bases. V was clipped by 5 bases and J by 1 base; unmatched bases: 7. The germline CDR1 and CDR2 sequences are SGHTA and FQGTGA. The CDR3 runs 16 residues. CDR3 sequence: CASSPSASGGTDTQYF. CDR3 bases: TGTGCCAGCAGCCCCTCCGCTAGCGGGGGCACAGATACGCAGTATTTT.

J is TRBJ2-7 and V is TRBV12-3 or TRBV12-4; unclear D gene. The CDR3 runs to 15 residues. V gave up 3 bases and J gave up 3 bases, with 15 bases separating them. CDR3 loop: CASSLRQAMIYEQYF. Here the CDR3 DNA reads TGTGCCAGCAGTTTGAGGCAGGCGATGATCTACGAGCAGTACTTC.

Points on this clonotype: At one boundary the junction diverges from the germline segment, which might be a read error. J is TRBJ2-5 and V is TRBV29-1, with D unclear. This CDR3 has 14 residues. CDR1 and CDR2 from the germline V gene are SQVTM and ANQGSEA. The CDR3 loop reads CSVEGKLKQETQYF. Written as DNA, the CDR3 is TGCAGCGTCGAAGGCAAGCTGAAACAAGAGACCCAGTACTTC.

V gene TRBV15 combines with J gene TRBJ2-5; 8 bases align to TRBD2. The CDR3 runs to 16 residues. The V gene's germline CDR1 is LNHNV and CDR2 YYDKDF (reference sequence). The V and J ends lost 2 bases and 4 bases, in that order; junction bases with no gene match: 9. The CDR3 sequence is CATSRLRGREGETQYF. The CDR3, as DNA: TGTGCCACCAGCAGATTGAGGGGACGGGAGGGAGAGACCCAGTACTTC.

The CDR3 protein is CASSPNRGRQETQYF. The DNA for the CDR3 is TGTGCCAGCAGTCCTAACAGGGGTCGCCAAGAGACCCAGTACTTC. The V gene is TRBV7-9, the J gene TRBJ2-5; 7 bases align to TRBD1. This CDR3 is built from 15 residues. Losses at the gene ends were 6 bases for V and 1 base for J; bases not matched to a gene: 8. The germline V gene encodes CDR1 SEHNR and CDR2 FQNEAQ (reference sequence).

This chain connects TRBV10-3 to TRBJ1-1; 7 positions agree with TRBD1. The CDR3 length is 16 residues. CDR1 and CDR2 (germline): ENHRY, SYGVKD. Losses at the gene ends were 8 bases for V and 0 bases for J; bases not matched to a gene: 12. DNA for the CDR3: TGTGCCATCTCCCCCAAAGGGGGCTTTATGAACACTGAAGCTTTCTTT. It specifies CAISPKGGFMNTEAFF.

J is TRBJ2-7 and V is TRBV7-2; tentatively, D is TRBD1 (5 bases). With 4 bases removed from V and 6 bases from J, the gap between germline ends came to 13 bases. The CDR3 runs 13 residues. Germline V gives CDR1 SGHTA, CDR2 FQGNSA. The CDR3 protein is CASSSGQMGEQYF. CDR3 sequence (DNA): TGTGCCAGCAGCTCCGGACAAATGGGCGAGCAGTACTTC.

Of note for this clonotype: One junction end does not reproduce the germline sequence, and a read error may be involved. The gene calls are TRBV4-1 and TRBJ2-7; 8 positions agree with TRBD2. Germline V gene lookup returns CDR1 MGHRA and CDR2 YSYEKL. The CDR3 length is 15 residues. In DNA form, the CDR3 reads TGTGCCAGCAGCCAAGGAACTAGCGGACTTTACGAGCAGTACTTC. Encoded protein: CASSQGTSGLYEQYF.